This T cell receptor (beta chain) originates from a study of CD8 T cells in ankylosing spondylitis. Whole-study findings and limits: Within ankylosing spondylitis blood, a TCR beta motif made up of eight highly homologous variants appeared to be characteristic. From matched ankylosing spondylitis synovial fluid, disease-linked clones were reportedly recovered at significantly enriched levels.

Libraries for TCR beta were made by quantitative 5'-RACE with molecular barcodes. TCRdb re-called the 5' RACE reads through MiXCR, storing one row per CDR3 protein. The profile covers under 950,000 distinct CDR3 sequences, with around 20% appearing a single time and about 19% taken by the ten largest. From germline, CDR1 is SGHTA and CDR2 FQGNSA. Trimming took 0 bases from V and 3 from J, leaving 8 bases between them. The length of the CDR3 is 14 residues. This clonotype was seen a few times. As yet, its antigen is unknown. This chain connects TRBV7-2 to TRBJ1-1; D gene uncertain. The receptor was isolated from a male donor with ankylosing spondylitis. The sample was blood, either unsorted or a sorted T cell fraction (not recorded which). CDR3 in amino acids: CASSLAISYTEAFF. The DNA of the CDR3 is TGTGCCAGCAGCTTAGCGATCAGTTACACTGAAGCTTTCTTT.